This paragraph reports one TCR beta chain. This clonotype was observed a handful of times. The clone's antigen remains unknown. No base quality information exists; no much larger clone differs at one position. Library construction relied on UMI-ligation and nested PCR. An equimolar mix of two oligonucleotides covering both TRBC1 and TRBC2 was used as the beta constant-region primer. A single-stranded oligonucleotide containing the SP2 primer and a 12-nucleotide UMI was joined to the 3' end of the cDNA by T4 RNA ligase 1. The ligated cDNA went through four rounds of PCR with nested alpha and beta constant-region primers together with the SP2 primer. Incubation of the ligation reaction was carried out at 16 degrees C for about 19-25 hours. PCR2 was typically run as a SYBR Green qPCR and stopped at a predetermined threshold to prevent over-amplification. Every purification after the first one was done using Agencourt AMPure XP magnetic beads. Libraries were quantified by Qubit and checked on a TapeStation, where a main peak was expected near 650 bp. Sequencing of the pooled libraries was done on an Illumina MiSeq using v2 2x251 paired-end kits, which typically yielded roughly 1-2.1 million reads per sample. Each sample's library went into the pool at 4 to 4.5 nM, and about 4.5-7.5% PhiX was added to help with cluster recognition. The paper's processing steps were these. Using tag matching that tolerated one base-pair mismatch, Decombinator assigned V and J genes to FASTQ reads that had been processed by Demultiplexor. UMIs were used by Collapsinator to correct both sequencing errors and frequency errors arising from PCR heterogeneity. CDR3Translator translated TCRs and extracted CDR3s from the conserved cysteine to the FGXG phenylalanine, flagging non-productive sequences. Gini, Shannon entropy and inverse Simpson indices were calculated on repertoires that had been subsampled to equal numbers of UMI-defined TCRs. Clonotype abundance distributions were fitted to a power law by maximum likelihood within the linear range. When run on a single naive CD8 sample, MIGEC and the pipeline yielded similar UMI counts, similar unique TCR numbers and similar clonal distributions. The repertoires were searched for approximately 7,000 CMV-associated CDR3 sequences that had been compiled from VDJdb and a published dataset. Using fastp at Q25 and MiXCR, TCRdb reprocessed the public reads and kept productive beta chains. Under each unique CDR3 protein, matching rows form one entry showing the most common genes and DNA. TCRdb's processing, not the study's, gives the V and J calls here. In this sample the table shows roughly 31,000 distinct CDR3 sequences, about 10% of which occur a single time. The ten largest make up approximately 15% of the sample.

These data come from a study of naive and memory T cell subsets (dated by TCRdb to 2016 to 2017). In terms of the full investigation: Sorted naive and memory T cell subsets from peripheral blood were analyzed in the study using a UMI-based, open-source pipeline for TCR alpha and beta sequencing. RNA was DNase-treated and reverse transcribed with TCR constant-region primers, mostly using SuperScript III. Complete agreement was observed between the functional CMV T cell responses and the IgG serology results. Study-wide conclusions, independent of this receptor: TCR abundance followed a power law with an exponent that was different for naive and memory subsets but consistent across the three individuals. The repertoire findings for the naive and memory subsets could not be validated against a ground truth, as none was available. RNA-based TCR counts may be affected by expression changes linked to T cell activation and differentiation. A clonotype was defined as a single alpha or beta chain sequence rather than as a paired alpha/beta receptor. In both CD4 and CD8 cells, a rise in Gini index and a fall in Shannon and inverse Simpson diversity were observed from naive through CM, EM and EMRA. After error correction, over 85% of naive TCR sequences appeared only once, giving much steeper abundance distributions than memory subsets.

CDR1 and CDR2, per the germline V gene (reference sequence), are SEHNR and FQNEAQ. Here V drops 5 bases and J drops 5 bases, and the junction holds 14 bases not matched to any gene. Including the terminal cysteine and phenylalanine, the CDR3 comprises 17 residues. Only the CDR3 portion is preserved as DNA: 51 bases, with reading frame beginning at the first base. From the second PCR step on, the TCR alpha and beta chain libraries were amplified in separate reactions. Donor CMV status was determined by IFNgamma production from CD4+ T cells after overnight stimulation of fresh PBMCs with CMV viral lysate. CD4 T cells were positively selected using Miltenyi beads, after which CD8 T cells were positively selected from the CD4-negative fraction. After staining for CD3, CD4, CD8, CD45RA, CD27 and a live/dead dye, cells were sorted on a BD Aria II into four subsets based on CD45RA and CD27. For sorting, CD45RA-CD27- cells were defined as effector memory cells, while CD45RA+CD27- cells were defined as EMRA cells. Blood was obtained from a few healthy volunteers, and the blood from each volunteer was fractionated into CD4 and CD8 T cells and subsequently into four differentiation subsets. Approximately 120 ml of peripheral blood was drawn per donor, and PBMC were isolated by Ficoll-Paque PLUS density-gradient centrifugation. After sorting, cells were lysed in RLT buffer, RNA was extracted using a Qiagen RNeasy kit, and the extracted RNA was stored at -80 degrees C.

The receptor was isolated from a human donor in good health. This chain is built from TRBV7-9 and TRBJ2-3; TRBD1 matches 9 bases in the middle. Sequencing was performed on effector memory CD4+ T cells from blood. Reading the label with the study, this specimen's cell subset or site is: effector memory, CD45RA- CD27-. This receptor has the CDR3 CASSRTLRDRVRDTQYF. The DNA sequence reads TGTGCCAGCAGCCGCACACTCCGGGACAGGGTCAGAGATACGCAGTATTTT.